What follows are 12 T cell receptor beta chains derived from one specimen sequenced in a study of OX40 agonist ivuxolimab in advanced cancers. Generated by immunoSEQ multiplex PCR, the TCRdb table keeps only in-frame clones and is missing some. Counted here are fewer than 55,000 clones, 80% to 90% occurring once; the ten biggest clones make up about 1.8%. Sequences were derived from CD4+ or CD8+ T cells sorted from blood, sampled in a trial of the OX40 agonist ivuxolimab. The receptors here all came from an adult with an advanced solid tumor such as melanoma, head and neck, liver or kidney cancer.

The chain has TRBV29-1 and TRBJ1-2; D is unclear. There are 12 residues in the CDR3. Germline CDR1 is SQVTM and CDR2 is ANQGSEA. Trimming pared 4 bases from V and 2 bases from J, leaving 8 bases between. CDR3 nucleotides: TGCAGCGTTGTTGGAGTAAACTATGGCTACACCTTC. Amino acids: CSVVGVNYGYTF.

V usage is TRBV28 and J usage is TRBJ1-5; TRBD1 aligns across 7 bases. Germline-derived CDR1 and CDR2 are MDHEN and SYDVKM. The CDR3 contains 13 residues. V trimming: 6 bases; J trimming: 7 bases; junction bases outside the gene matches: 6. This CDR3 is CASSTGVKQPQHF. CDR3 nucleotides: TGTGCCAGCAGCACAGGGGTCAAGCAGCCCCAGCATTTT.

This clone has only one observation. V is TRBV7-6 and J is TRBJ1-1, with no clear D. The length of the CDR3 is 14 residues. In germline, CDR1 is SGHVS, CDR2 FNYEAQ. V was trimmed by 5 bases and J by 6 bases, leaving 16 bases between them. Here the CDR3 reads CASSQIKGTAEAFF. Written as DNA, the CDR3 is TGTGCCAGCAGCCAGATTAAGGGTACAGCTGAAGCTTTCTTT.

The rearrangement uses TRBV9 and TRBJ1-4; D not resolved. Germline V CDR1 and CDR2: SGDLS, YYNGEE. The germline V and J ends were trimmed by 0 bases and 4 bases, with 7 bases remaining between them. CDR3 size: 14 residues. The CDR3, as DNA: TGTGCCAGCAGCGTAGGGAGGGTTAATGAAAAACTGTTTTTT. Residues: CASSVGRVNEKLFF.

This clone came up a few times. The chain is built from TRBV6-6 and TRBJ2-7; no clear D gene. CDR3 size: 13 residues. Trimming took 0 bases from V and 4 from J, leaving 7 bases between them. In germline, CDR1 is MNHNY, CDR2 SVGAGI (reference sequence). The CDR3 sequence: CASSYSKGYEQYV. The DNA for the CDR3 is TGTGCCAGCAGTTACTCTAAAGGGTACGAGCAGTACGTC.

The chain combines TRBV7-9 with TRBJ2-5; TRBD2 matches 8 bases. V lost 3 bases, J lost 5 bases, and 8 bases stayed unmatched. The V gene's germline CDR1 is SEHNR and CDR2 FQNEAQ (reference sequence). The CDR3 has 15 residues. The CDR3 is CASSFSGKTGETQYF. CDR3 bases: TGTGCCAGCAGCTTTAGCGGGAAGACTGGGGAGACCCAGTACTTC.

This clone has just one count. The gene calls are TRBV5-1 and TRBJ1-2; TRBD1 matches 7 bases. Trimming at V came to 0 bases and at J to 4 bases, leaving 6 bases not matched to a gene. CDR1 SGHRS and CDR2 YFSETQ come from the germline V gene. The CDR3 length is 15 residues. In nucleotides, the CDR3 is TGCGCCAGCAGCTTGGCCGTGGGACAGAGCTATGGCTACACCTTC. Translating gives CASSLAVGQSYGYTF.

A single count supports this clone. This chain uses TRBV28 with TRBJ1-4; D might be TRBD1 (5 bases). Trimming took off 4 bases at V and 11 bases at J, with 23 bases between the two ends. The length of the CDR3 is 16 residues. Germline V gene sequence: CDR1 MDHEN, CDR2 SYDVKM. CDR3 residues: CASSYPQFAGNEKLFF. The CDR3 nucleotides read TGTGCCAGCAGTTACCCCCAATTCGCAGGGAACGAGAAACTGTTTTTT.

V usage is TRBV10-1 and J usage is TRBJ1-2; weak D call: TRBD1 (5 bases). Germline values: CDR1 WNHNN, CDR2 SYGVQD (reference sequence). V was shortened by 5 bases and J by 3 bases, with 22 bases between the two germline ends. The CDR3 covers 17 residues. CDR3 DNA: TGCGCCAGCAGTCGAGCAGGGCCCCTTTTTTTCGACTATGGCTACACCTTC. Translating gives CASSRAGPLFFDYGYTF.

The chain couples TRBV6-5 to TRBJ2-1; 7 bases map to TRBD2. The CDR3 runs to 16 residues. V was pared by 0 bases and J by 0 bases, with 2 bases of the junction left unmatched. Germline CDR1 and CDR2: MNHEY and SVGAGI. CDR3 region: CASSYSSGISYNEQFF. The CDR3 DNA reads TGTGCCAGCAGTTACTCGAGCGGGATCTCCTACAATGAGCAGTTCTTC.

This CDR3 is CASTPWAGGPSTQYF. For the CDR3, the DNA is TGCGCCAGCACCCCGTGGGCGGGGGGGCCAAGTACGCAGTATTTT. This chain links TRBV5-1 with TRBJ2-3; 9 bases line up with TRBD2. CDR3 size: 15 residues. V lost 6 bases, J lost 8 bases, and 13 bases stayed unmatched. Germline V lookup: CDR1 SGHRS, CDR2 YFSETQ.

V and J are TRBV7-6 and TRBJ2-3; D is unresolved. CDR1 SGHVS and CDR2 FNYEAQ come from the germline V gene. The V end was cut by 3 bases, the J end by 5 bases, with 9 bases between. The CDR3 runs 13 residues. Here the CDR3 DNA reads TGTGCCAGCAGCTTCAGTGTAAGAGATACGCAGTATTTT. This translates into CASSFSVRDTQYF.